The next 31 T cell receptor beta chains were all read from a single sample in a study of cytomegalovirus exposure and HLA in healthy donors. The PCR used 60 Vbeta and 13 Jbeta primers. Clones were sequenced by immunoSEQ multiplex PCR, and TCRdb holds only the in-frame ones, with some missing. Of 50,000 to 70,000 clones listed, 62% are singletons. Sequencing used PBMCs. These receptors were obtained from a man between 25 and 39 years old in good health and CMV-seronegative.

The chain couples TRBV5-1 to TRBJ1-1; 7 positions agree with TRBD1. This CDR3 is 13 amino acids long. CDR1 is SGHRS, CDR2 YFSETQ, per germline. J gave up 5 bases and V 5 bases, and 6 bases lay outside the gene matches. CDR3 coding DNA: TGCGCCAGCAGGGTAACAGGGGATACTGAAGCTTTCTTT. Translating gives CASRVTGDTEAFF. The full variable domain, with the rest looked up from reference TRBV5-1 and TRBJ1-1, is KAGVTQTPRYLIKTRGQQVTLSCSPISGHRSVSWYQQTPGQGLQFLFEYFSETQRNKGNFPGRFSGRQFSNSRSEMNVSTLELGDSALYLCASRVTGDTEAFFGQGTRLTVV.

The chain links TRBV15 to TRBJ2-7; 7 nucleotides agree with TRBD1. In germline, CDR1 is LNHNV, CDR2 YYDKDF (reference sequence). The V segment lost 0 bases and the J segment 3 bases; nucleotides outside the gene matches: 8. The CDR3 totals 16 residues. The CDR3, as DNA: TGTGCCACCAGCAGAGATCGAAGACAGGGTTTCTACGAGCAGTACTTC. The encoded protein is CATSRDRRQGFYEQYF.

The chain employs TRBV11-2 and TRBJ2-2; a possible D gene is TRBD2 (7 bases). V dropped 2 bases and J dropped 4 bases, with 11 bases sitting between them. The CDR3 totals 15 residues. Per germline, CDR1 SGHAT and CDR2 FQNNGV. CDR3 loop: CASSLRGGGTGELFF. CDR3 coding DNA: TGTGCCAGCAGCTTAAGGGGGGGCGGCACCGGGGAGCTGTTTTTT.

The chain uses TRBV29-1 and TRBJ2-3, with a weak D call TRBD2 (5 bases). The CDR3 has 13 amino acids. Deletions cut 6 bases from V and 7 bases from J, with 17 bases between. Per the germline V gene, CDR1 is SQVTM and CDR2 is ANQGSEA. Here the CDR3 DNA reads TGCAGCGTAGGCCCCCCACCGGGGTATACGCAGTATTTT. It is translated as CSVGPPPGYTQYF.

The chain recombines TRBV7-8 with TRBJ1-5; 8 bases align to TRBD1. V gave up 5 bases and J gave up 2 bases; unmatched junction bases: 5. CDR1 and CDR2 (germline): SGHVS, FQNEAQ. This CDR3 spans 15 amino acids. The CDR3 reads CASSPAGGGNQPQHF. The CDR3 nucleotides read TGTGCCAGCAGCCCAGCAGGGGGCGGCAATCAGCCCCAGCATTTT.

The CDR3 DNA reads TGTGCCAGCAGTCCAGGGGGAAATCAGCCCCAGCATTTT. As protein: CASSPGGNQPQHF. This sequence joins TRBV7-9 and TRBJ1-5; 7 nucleotides agree with TRBD1. The CDR3 spans 13 residues. The ends lost 6 bases at V and 4 bases at J; junction bases unmatched: 3. CDR1 and CDR2 from the germline V gene are SEHNR and FQNEAQ (reference sequence).

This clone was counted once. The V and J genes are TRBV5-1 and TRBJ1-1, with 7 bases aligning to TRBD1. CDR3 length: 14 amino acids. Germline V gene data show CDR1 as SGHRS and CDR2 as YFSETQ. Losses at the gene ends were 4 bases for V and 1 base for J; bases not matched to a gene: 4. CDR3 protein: CASSLQGGNTEAFF. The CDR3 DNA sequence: TGCGCCAGCAGCCTCCAGGGGGGGAACACTGAAGCTTTCTTT.

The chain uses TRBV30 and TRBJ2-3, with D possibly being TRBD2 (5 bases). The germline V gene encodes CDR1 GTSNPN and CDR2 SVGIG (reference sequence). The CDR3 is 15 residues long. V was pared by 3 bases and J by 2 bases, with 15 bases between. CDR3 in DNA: TGTGCCTGGAGGATGGGGAGTGGAAACACAGATACGCAGTATTTT. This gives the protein CAWRMGSGNTDTQYF.

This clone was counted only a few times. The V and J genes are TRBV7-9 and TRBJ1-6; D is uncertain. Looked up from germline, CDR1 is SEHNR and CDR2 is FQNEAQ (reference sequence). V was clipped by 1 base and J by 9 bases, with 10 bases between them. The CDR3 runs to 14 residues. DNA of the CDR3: TGTGCCAGCAGCTTAGGGGAGGGCAGTTCACCCCTCCACTTT. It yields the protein CASSLGEGSSPLHF.

CDR3 in DNA: TGTGCCATCAGTGAGACAGGGGCCGGCGGGGAGCTGTTTTTT. As protein: CAISETGAGGELFF. The J gene is TRBJ2-2, the V gene TRBV10-3; 7 positions match TRBD1. The V gene's germline CDR1 is ENHRY and CDR2 SYGVKD. V shed 2 bases, J shed 7 bases, and the junction held 4 bases outside the gene matches. The CDR3 covers 14 residues.

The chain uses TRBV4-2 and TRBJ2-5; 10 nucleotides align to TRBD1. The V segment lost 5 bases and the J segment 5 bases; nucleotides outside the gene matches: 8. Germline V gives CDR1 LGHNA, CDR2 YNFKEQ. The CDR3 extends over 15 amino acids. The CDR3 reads CASSSTGTGEETQYF. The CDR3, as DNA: TGTGCCAGCAGCTCGACCGGGACAGGGGAGGAGACCCAGTACTTC.

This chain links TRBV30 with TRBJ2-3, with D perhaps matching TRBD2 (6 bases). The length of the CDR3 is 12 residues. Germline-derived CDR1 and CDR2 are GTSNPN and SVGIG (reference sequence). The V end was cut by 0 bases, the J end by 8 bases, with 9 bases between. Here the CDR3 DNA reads TGTGCCTGGAGTGTACTGGGGGGTACGCAGTATTTT. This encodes CAWSVLGGTQYF.

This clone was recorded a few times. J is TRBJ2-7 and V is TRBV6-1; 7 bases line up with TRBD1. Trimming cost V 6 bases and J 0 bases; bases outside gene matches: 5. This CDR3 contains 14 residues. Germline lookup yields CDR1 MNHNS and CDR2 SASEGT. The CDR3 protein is CASREDRSSYEQYF. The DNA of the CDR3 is TGTGCCAGCAGGGAGGACAGGAGCTCCTACGAGCAGTACTTC.

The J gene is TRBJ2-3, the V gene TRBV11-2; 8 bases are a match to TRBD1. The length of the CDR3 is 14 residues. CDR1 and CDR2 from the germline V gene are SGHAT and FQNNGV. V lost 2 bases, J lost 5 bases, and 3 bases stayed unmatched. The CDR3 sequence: CASSLRQGLDTQYF. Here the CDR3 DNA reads TGTGCCAGCAGCTTACGACAGGGGCTAGATACGCAGTATTTT.

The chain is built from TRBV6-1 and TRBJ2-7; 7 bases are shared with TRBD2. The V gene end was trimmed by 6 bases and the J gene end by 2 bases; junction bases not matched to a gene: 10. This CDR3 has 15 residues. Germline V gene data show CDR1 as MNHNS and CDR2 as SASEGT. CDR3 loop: CASRGPSGDPYEQYF. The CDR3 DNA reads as TGTGCCAGCAGGGGCCCCAGCGGGGACCCCTACGAGCAGTACTTC.

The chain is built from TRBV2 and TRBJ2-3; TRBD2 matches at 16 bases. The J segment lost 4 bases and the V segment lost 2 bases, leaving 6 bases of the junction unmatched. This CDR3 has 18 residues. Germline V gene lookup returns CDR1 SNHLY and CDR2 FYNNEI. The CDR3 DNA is TGTGCCAGCAGTGAATTGGGGACTAGCGGGGGGGCCTCAGATACGCAGTATTTT. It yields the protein CASSELGTSGGASDTQYF.

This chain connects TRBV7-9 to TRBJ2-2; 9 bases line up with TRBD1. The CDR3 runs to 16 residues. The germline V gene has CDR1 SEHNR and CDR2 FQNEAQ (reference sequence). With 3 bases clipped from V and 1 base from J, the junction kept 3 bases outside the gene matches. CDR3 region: CASSFPGQGNTGELFF. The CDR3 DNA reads TGTGCCAGCAGCTTCCCGGGACAGGGGAACACCGGGGAGCTGTTTTTT.

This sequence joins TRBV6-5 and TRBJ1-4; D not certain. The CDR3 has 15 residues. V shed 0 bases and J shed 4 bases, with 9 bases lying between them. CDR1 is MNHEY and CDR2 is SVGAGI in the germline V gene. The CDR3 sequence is CASSYSLQLNEKLFF. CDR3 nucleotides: TGTGCCAGCAGTTACTCGTTACAGCTTAATGAAAAACTGTTTTTT.

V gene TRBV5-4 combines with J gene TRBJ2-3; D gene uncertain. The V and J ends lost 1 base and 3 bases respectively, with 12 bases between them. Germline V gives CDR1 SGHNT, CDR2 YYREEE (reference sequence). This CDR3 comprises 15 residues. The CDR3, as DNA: TGTGCCAGCAGCTTGTCGAACAGACGAACAGATACGCAGTATTTT. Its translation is CASSLSNRRTDTQYF.

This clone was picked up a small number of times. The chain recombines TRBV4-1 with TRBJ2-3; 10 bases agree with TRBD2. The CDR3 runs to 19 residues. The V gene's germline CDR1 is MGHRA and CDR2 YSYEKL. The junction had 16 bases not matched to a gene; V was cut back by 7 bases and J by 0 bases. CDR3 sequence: CASKPWLAGDTSSTDTQYF. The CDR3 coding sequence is TGCGCCAGCAAGCCGTGGCTAGCGGGGGATACTTCTAGCACAGATACGCAGTATTTT.

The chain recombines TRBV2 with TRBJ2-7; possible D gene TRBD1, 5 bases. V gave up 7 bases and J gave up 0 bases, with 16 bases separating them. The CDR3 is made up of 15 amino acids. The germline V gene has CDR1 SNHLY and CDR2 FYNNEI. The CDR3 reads CASNYGASTSYEQYF. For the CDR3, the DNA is TGTGCCAGCAACTATGGGGCCTCGACCTCCTACGAGCAGTACTTC.

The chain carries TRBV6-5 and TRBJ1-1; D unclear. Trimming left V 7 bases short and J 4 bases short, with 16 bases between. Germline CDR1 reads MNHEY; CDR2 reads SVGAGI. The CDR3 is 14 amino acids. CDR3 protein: CASTLLRSRTEAFF. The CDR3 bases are TGTGCCAGCACACTTTTGAGGAGTCGCACTGAAGCTTTCTTT.

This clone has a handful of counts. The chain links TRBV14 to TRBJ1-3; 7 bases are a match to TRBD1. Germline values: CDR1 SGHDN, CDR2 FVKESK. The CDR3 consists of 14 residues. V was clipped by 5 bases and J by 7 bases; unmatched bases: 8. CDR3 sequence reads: CASSTRQGWNTIYF. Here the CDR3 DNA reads TGTGCCAGCAGCACCCGACAGGGATGGAACACCATATATTTT.

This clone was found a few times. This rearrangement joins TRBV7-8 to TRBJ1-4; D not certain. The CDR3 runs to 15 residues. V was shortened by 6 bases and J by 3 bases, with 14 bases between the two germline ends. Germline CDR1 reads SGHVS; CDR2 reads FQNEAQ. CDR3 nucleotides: TGTGCCAGCAGAACAGAGGGTGGATCTAATGAAAAACTGTTTTTT. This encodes CASRTEGGSNEKLFF. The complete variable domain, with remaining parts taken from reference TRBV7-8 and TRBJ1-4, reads GAGVSQSPRYKVAKRGQDVALRCDPISGHVSLFWYQQALGQGPEFLTYFQNEAQLDKSGLPSDRFFAERPEGSVSTLKIQRTQQEDSAVYLCASRTEGGSNEKLFFGSGTQLSVL.

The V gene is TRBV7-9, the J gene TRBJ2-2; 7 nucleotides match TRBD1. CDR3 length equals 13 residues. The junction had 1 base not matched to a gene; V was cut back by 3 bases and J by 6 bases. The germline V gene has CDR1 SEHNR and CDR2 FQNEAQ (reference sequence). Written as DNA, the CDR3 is TGTGCCAGCAGCTTTACAGGGGCCGGGGAGCTGTTTTTT. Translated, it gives CASSFTGAGELFF. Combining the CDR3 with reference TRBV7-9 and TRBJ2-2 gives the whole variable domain DTGVSQNPRHKITKRGQNVTFRCDPISEHNRLYWYRQTLGQGPEFLTYFQNEAQLEKSRLLSDRFSAERPKGSFSTLEIQRTEQGDSAMYLCASSFTGAGELFFGEGSRLTVL.

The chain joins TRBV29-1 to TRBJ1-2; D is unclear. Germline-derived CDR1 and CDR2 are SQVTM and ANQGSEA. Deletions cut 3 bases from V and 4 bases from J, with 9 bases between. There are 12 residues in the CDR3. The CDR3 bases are TGCAGCGTTGACGAGGGTTTCTATGGCTACACCTTC. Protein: CSVDEGFYGYTF.

CDR3 amino acids: CASSLTGVSSPLHF. Written as DNA, the CDR3 is TGTGCCAGCAGCTTGACAGGGGTTAGCTCACCCCTCCACTTT. V usage is TRBV13 and J usage is TRBJ1-6; TRBD1 agrees at 8 bases. The CDR3 is 14 amino acids. Germline CDR1 and CDR2: PRHDT and FYEKMQ (reference sequence). V shed 3 bases, J shed 10 bases, and the junction held 5 bases outside the gene matches.

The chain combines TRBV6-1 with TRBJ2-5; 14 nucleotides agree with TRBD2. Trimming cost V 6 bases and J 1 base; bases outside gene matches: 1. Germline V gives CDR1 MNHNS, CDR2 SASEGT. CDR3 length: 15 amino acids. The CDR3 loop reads CASRTSGGAQETQYF. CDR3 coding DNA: TGTGCCAGCAGGACTAGCGGGGGGGCCCAAGAGACCCAGTACTTC.

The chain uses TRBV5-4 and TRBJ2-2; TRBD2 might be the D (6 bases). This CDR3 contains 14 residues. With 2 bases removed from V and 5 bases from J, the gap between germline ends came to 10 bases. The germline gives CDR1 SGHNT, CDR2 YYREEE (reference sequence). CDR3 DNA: TGTGCCAGCAGCTTTAGCGGTGGGACCGGGGAGCTGTTTTTT. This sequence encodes CASSFSGGTGELFF.

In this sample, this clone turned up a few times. This CDR3 reads CASRYQGNSNQPQHF. In nucleotides, the CDR3 is TGTGCCAGCAGGTATCAGGGAAATAGCAATCAGCCCCAGCATTTT. This chain connects TRBV2 to TRBJ1-5; tentatively, D is TRBD1 (5 bases). Germline CDR1 reads SNHLY; CDR2 reads FYNNEI. The ends were cut back, 6 bases at V and 0 bases at J, with 12 bases in the middle. CDR3 size: 15 residues.

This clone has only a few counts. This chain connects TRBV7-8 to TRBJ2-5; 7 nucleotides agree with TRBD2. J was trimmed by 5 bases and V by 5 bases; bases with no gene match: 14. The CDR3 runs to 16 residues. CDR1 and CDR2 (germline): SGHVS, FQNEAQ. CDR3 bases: TGTGCCAGCAGCAAGATGACTAGCAGGGATAAGGAGACCCAGTACTTC. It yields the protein CASSKMTSRDKETQYF.